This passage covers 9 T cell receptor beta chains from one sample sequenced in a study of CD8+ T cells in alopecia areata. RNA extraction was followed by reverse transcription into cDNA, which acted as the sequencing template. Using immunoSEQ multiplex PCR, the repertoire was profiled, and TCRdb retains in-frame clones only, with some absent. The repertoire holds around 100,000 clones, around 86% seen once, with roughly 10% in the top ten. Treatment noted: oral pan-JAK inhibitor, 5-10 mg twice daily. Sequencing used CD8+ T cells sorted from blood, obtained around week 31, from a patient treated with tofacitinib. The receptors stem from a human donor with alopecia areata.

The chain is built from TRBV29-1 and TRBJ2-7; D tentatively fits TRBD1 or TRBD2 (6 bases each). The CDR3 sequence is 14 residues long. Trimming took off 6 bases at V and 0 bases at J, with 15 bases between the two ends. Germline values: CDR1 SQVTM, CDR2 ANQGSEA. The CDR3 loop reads CSVASGGGSYEQYF. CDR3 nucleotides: TGCAGCGTGGCAAGCGGAGGGGGCTCCTACGAGCAGTACTTC.

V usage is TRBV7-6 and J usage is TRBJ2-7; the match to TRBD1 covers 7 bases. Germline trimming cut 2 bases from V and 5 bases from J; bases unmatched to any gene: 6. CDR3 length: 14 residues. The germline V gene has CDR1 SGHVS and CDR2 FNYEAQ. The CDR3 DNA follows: TGTGCCAGCAGCTTACGGGACAGACTGAACGAGCAGTACTTC. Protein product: CASSLRDRLNEQYF.

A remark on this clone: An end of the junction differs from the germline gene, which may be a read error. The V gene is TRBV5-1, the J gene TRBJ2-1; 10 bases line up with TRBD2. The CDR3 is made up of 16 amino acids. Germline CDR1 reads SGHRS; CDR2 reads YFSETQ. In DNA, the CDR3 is TGCGCCGGCAGCTTGGGGCTAGCGGGGGATTACAATGAGCAGTTCTTC. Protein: CAGSLGLAGDYNEQFF.

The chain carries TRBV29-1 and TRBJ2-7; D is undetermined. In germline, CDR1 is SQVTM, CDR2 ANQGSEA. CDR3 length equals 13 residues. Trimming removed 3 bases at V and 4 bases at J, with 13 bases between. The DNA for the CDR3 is TGCAGCGTTGAGGGTATCGGGCAGTACGAGCAGTACTTC. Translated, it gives CSVEGIGQYEQYF.

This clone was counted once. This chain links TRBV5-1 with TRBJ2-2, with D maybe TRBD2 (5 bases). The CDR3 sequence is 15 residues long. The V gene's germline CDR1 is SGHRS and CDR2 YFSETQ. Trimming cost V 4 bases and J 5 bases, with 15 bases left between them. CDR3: CASSLDYLATGELFF. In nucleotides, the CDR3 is TGCGCCAGCAGCCTAGACTACCTGGCTACCGGGGAGCTGTTTTTT. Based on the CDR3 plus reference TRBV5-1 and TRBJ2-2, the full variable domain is KAGVTQTPRYLIKTRGQQVTLSCSPISGHRSVSWYQQTPGQGLQFLFEYFSETQRNKGNFPGRFSGRQFSNSRSEMNVSTLELGDSALYLCASSLDYLATGELFFGEGSRLTVL.

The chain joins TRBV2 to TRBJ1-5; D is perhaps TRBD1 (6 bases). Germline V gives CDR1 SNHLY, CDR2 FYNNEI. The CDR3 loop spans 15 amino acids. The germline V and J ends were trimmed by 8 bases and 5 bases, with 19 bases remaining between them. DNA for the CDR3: TGTGCCAGCGGCGTTCTCCGGGACATTGATCAGCCCCAGCATTTT. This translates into CASGVLRDIDQPQHF.

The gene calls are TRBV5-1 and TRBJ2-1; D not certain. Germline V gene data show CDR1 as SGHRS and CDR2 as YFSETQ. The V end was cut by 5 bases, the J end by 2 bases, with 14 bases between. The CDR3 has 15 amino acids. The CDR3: CASRPSTQTYNEQFF. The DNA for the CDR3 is TGCGCCAGCAGACCCTCCACCCAGACCTACAATGAGCAGTTCTTC.

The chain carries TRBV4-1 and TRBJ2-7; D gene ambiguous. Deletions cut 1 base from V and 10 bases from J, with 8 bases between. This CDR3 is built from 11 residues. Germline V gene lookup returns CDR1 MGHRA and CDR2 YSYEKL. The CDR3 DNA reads TGCGCCAGCAGCCAAGGTAGCTACCAGTACTTC. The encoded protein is CASSQGSYQYF.

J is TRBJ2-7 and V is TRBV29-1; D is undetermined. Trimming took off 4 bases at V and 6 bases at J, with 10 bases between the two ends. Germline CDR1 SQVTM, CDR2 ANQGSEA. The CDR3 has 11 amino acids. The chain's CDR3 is CSVVVAGEQYF. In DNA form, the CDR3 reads TGCAGCGTTGTCGTGGCCGGCGAGCAGTACTTC.